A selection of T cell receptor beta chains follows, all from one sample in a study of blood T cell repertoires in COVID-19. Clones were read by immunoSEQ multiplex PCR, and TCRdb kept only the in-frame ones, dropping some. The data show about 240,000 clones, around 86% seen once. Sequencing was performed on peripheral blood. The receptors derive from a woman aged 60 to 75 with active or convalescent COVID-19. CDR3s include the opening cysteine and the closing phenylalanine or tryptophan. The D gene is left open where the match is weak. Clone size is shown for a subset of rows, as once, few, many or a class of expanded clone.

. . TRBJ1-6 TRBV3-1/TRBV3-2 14 CASSLLQGQKTLHF TGTGCCAGCAGCCTACTCCAGGGCCAGAAGACCCTCCACTTT
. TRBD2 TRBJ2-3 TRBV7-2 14 CASGGGGSTDTQYF TGTGCCAGCGGGGGCGGGGGGAGCACAGATACGCAGTATTTT
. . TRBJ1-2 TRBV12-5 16 CASGLRTGDGARSVTF TGTGCTAGTGGCCTACGGACCGGGGATGGAGCCAGATCGGTCACCTTC
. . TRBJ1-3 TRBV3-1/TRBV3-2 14 CASSQQFSGNTIYF TGTGCCAGCAGCCAGCAGTTCTCTGGAAACACCATATATTTT
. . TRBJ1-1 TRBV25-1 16 CASSEPQQGSDTEAFF TGTGCCAGCAGTGAGCCTCAACAGGGCAGCGACACTGAAGCTTTCTTT
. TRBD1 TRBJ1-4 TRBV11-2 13 CASSAQGVAKLFF TGTGCCAGCAGCGCACAGGGGGTCGCAAAACTGTTTTTT
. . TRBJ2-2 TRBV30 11 CAWIGVRELFF TGTGCCTGGATAGGGGTCCGGGAGCTGTTTTTT
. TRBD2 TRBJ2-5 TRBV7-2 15 CASSLLGGTGETQYF TGTGCCAGCAGCTTACTCGGGGGGACCGGGGAGACCCAGTACTTC
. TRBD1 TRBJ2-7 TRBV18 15 CASSPPGQGAYEQYF TGTGCCAGCTCACCTCCAGGACAGGGGGCTTACGAGCAGTACTTC
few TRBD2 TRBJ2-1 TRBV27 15 CASSPGLVSYNEQFF TGTGCCAGCAGTCCGGGACTAGTATCCTACAATGAGCAGTTCTTC
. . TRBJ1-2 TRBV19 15 CASIDRAGEMYGYTF TGTGCCAGTATCGATCGGGCCGGGGAGATGTATGGCTACACCTTC
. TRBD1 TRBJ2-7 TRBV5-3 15 CARSPNRTGTYEQYF TGTGCCAGAAGCCCAAACCGGACAGGGACCTACGAGCAGTACTTC
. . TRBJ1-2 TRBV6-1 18 CASSEPTGRLSPNYGYTF TGTGCCAGCAGTGAACCGACAGGAAGACTATCGCCAAACTATGGCTACACCTTC
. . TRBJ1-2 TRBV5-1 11 CASSPGDGYTF TGCGCCAGCAGCCCAGGGGATGGCTACACCTTC
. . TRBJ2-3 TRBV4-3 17 CASSQGTPGAGLDTQYF TGCGCCAGCAGCCAAGGGACGCCGGGAGCTGGTTTAGATACGCAGTATTTT
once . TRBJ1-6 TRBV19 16 CASSIAGGADNSPLHF TGTGCCAGTAGTATTGCCGGGGGTGCGGATAATTCACCCCTCCACTTT
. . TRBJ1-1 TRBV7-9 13 CASTSGLGTEAFF TGTGCCAGCACATCAGGGTTGGGCACTGAAGCTTTCTTT
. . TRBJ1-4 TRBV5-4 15 CASSRGGGQNEKLFF TGTGCCAGCAGCAGGGGCGGGGGGCAGAATGAAAAACTGTTTTTT
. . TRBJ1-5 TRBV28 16 CASSLWGRHSNQPQHF TGTGCCAGCAGTTTATGGGGCAGACATAGCAATCAGCCCCAGCATTTT
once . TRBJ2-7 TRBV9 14 CASSVGSDSYEQYF TGTGCCAGCAGCGTAGGTAGTGACTCCTACGAGCAGTACTTC
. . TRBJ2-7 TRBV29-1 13 CSVLQNLDSREYF TGCAGCGTTTTGCAAAACCTGGACAGCAGGGAGTACTTC
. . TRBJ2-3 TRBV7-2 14 CASSKQGFTDTQYF TGTGCCAGCAGCAAACAGGGATTCACAGATACGCAGTATTTT
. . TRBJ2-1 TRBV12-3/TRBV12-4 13 CASSRRLVAEQFF TGTGCCAGCAGCCGTAGACTAGTAGCTGAGCAGTTCTTC
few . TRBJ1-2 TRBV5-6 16 CASRLGGVSPVYGYTF TGTGCCAGCAGGTTAGGGGGGGTTTCCCCCGTCTATGGCTACACCTTC
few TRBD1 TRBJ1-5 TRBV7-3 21 CASSLLQGEHGLLYSNQPQHF TGTGCCAGCAGCTTACTACAGGGGGAGCATGGGTTACTTTATAGCAATCAGCCCCAGCATTTT
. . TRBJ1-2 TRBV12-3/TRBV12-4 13 CASSFGEGYGYTF TGTGCCAGCAGTTTCGGGGAAGGCTATGGCTACACCTTC
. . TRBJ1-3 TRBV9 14 CASSVGAGGNTIYF TGTGCCAGCAGCGTAGGGGCAGGGGGAAACACCATATATTTT
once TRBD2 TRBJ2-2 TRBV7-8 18 CASSLRTSGGPNTGELFF TGTGCCAGCAGCCTCAGGACTAGCGGGGGACCGAACACCGGGGAGCTGTTTTTT
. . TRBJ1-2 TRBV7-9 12 CASSQNRAGYTF TGTGCCAGCAGCCAGAACAGGGCGGGCTACACCTTC
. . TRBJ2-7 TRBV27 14 CASSRQGRDYEQYF TGTGCCAGCAGTAGACAGGGGAGGGACTACGAGCAGTACTTC
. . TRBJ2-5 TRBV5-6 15 CASSRTFPFQETQYF TGTGCCAGCAGCCGCACTTTTCCCTTCCAAGAGACCCAGTACTTC